The 24 T cell receptor beta chains reported below all come from one sample, sequenced in a study of TIL therapy for anti-PD-1-resistant metastatic lung cancer. Time point defined: pre-treatment sample, taken before nivolumab and TIL therapy. This was the immunoSEQ v3 assay. TCRdb keeps only in-frame clones here, not all; method: immunoSEQ multiplex PCR. In the table there are tens of thousands of clones, 69% of which are singletons. The sequenced sample was blood, obtained at baseline. These receptors came from a person aged 25-80 years with non-small cell lung cancer.

The V and J genes are TRBV4-1 and TRBJ2-1; tentative D call: TRBD2 (5 bases). The germline V gene has CDR1 MGHRA and CDR2 YSYEKL. With 0 bases removed from V and 4 bases from J, the gap between germline ends came to 10 bases. The CDR3 runs to 15 residues. This CDR3 reads CASSQDVIAYNEQFF. In DNA form, the CDR3 reads TGCGCCAGCAGCCAAGATGTAATAGCGTACAATGAGCAGTTCTTC.

This clone ranks as large. The chain uses TRBV28 and TRBJ2-2; the D gene is possibly TRBD2 (5 bases). The CDR3 runs to 17 residues. V was shortened by 2 bases and J by 4 bases, with 17 bases between the two germline ends. Looked up from germline, CDR1 is MDHEN and CDR2 is SYDVKM. CDR3 DNA sequence: TGTGCCAGCAGTTTAAATAAGCGGATTCTGGCCACCGGGGAGCTGTTTTTT. Translation: CASSLNKRILATGELFF.

This clone was counted once. The chain recombines TRBV6-1 with TRBJ1-2; D call uncertain. V gave up 7 bases and J gave up 0 bases, with 12 bases separating them. Germline V gene lookup returns CDR1 MNHNS and CDR2 SASEGT. There are 14 residues in the CDR3. CDR3 sequence: CASNNPGANYGYTF. CDR3 bases: TGTGCCAGCAACAACCCCGGAGCTAACTATGGCTACACCTTC.

This clone came up once. The J gene is TRBJ2-7, the V gene TRBV15; 7 bases map to TRBD1. Unmatched junction bases numbered 8, after V lost 0 bases and J lost 3 bases. Germline CDR1 and CDR2: LNHNV and YYDKDF (reference sequence). The CDR3 is made up of 16 amino acids. The CDR3 loop is CATSREPGQRFYEQYF. The DNA for the CDR3 is TGTGCCACCAGCAGAGAACCGGGACAGAGATTCTACGAGCAGTACTTC.

The chain combines TRBV6-1 with TRBJ1-2; a possible D gene is TRBD1 (6 bases). Between the trimmed V and J ends, which lost 4 bases and 0 bases, there was a span of 9 bases. This CDR3 comprises 14 residues. Germline CDR1 MNHNS, CDR2 SASEGT. The CDR3 DNA reads as TGTGCCAGCAGTGCGTACAGGGCTAACTATGGCTACACCTTC. Its translation: CASSAYRANYGYTF.

This clone has a handful of counts. The rearrangement joins TRBV2 to TRBJ1-2; 10 bases fit TRBD1. Per the germline V gene, CDR1 is SNHLY and CDR2 is FYNNEI. The V gene end was trimmed by 7 bases and the J gene end by 2 bases; junction bases not matched to a gene: 10. The CDR3 sequence is 16 residues long. CDR3 loop: CASNGHPGQGNYGYTF. CDR3 DNA sequence: TGTGCCAGCAATGGGCATCCGGGACAGGGGAACTATGGCTACACCTTC.

This rearrangement joins TRBV6-1 to TRBJ2-7, with 9 bases aligning to TRBD1. Germline V gives CDR1 MNHNS, CDR2 SASEGT. CDR3 length: 15 amino acids. Germline trimming cut 3 bases from V and 9 bases from J; bases unmatched to any gene: 12. In DNA, the CDR3 is TGTGCCAGCAGTGACTCCTGGACAGGGGCTCTGGGGCAGTACTTC. Its protein is CASSDSWTGALGQYF.

V gene TRBV28 combines with J gene TRBJ2-3; 7 bases align to TRBD1. CDR3 size: 16 residues. V lost 5 bases and J lost 1; bases outside the gene matches: 9. Germline V CDR1 and CDR2: MDHEN, SYDVKM. This CDR3 is CASSRRKGAGTDTQYF. The CDR3 DNA sequence: TGTGCCAGCAGTCGCCGAAAGGGGGCGGGCACAGATACGCAGTATTTT.

The J gene is TRBJ1-6, the V gene TRBV6-1, with 9 bases fitting TRBD1. With V trimmed by 6 bases and J by 9 bases, 6 bases remained unmatched. Germline CDR1 and CDR2: MNHNS and SASEGT. This CDR3 has 14 residues. Here the CDR3 reads CASRVRQGGSPLHF. In DNA, the CDR3 is TGTGCCAGCAGGGTTCGACAGGGGGGTTCACCCCTCCACTTT.

The J gene is TRBJ2-2, the V gene TRBV6-5, with 8 bases that match TRBD1. The CDR3 contains 16 residues. The germline V gene encodes CDR1 MNHEY and CDR2 SVGAGI. The V and J ends lost 4 bases and 3 bases, in that order; junction bases with no gene match: 7. The CDR3: CASSSLDRAYTGELFF. CDR3 in DNA: TGTGCCAGCAGTTCATTGGACAGGGCTTACACCGGGGAGCTGTTTTTT.

This clone came up a few times. The chain employs TRBV6-1 and TRBJ1-2; 8 bases are shared with TRBD1. V was pared by 3 bases and J by 3 bases, with 6 bases of the junction left unmatched. The CDR3 totals 15 residues. Germline V gene lookup returns CDR1 MNHNS and CDR2 SASEGT. CDR3 protein: CASSEIQGVDYGYTF. CDR3 DNA: TGTGCCAGCAGTGAGATACAGGGGGTTGACTATGGCTACACCTTC.

The chain employs TRBV5-1 and TRBJ2-5; D tentatively reads TRBD1 or TRBD2 (5 bases each). The CDR3 extends over 16 amino acids. Per the germline V gene, CDR1 is SGHRS and CDR2 is YFSETQ. Trimming shortened V by 2 bases and J by 2 bases, and 16 bases separated the two germline ends. The CDR3, as DNA: TGCGCCAGCAGCTTACCGCTGGCAGGGACGCAAGAGACCCAGTACTTC. Protein: CASSLPLAGTQETQYF.

The V and J genes are TRBV5-1 and TRBJ2-5; maybe TRBD2 (5 bases). The CDR3 spans 16 residues. Germline-derived CDR1 and CDR2 are SGHRS and YFSETQ. The germline V and J ends were trimmed by 0 bases and 2 bases, with 14 bases remaining between them. CDR3 sequence reads: CASSLGPRVLQETQYF. The CDR3 DNA is TGCGCCAGCAGCTTGGGTCCGCGGGTCCTACAAGAGACCCAGTACTTC. The whole variable domain, filled in from reference TRBV5-1 and TRBJ2-5, reads KAGVTQTPRYLIKTRGQQVTLSCSPISGHRSVSWYQQTPGQGLQFLFEYFSETQRNKGNFPGRFSGRQFSNSRSEMNVSTLELGDSALYLCASSLGPRVLQETQYFGPGTRLLVL.

This sequence joins TRBV19 and TRBJ1-1; D may be TRBD1 (5 bases). V was pared by 5 bases and J by 5 bases, with 15 bases between. From germline, CDR1 is LNHDA and CDR2 SQIVND (reference sequence). This CDR3 is 14 amino acids long. The CDR3 reads CASSLRGEGTEAFF. CDR3 sequence (DNA): TGTGCCAGTAGTTTGCGGGGAGAGGGGACTGAAGCTTTCTTT.

J is TRBJ2-5 and V is TRBV5-1; 7 positions agree with TRBD1. CDR1 and CDR2 (germline): SGHRS, YFSETQ. The CDR3 consists of 14 residues. The V segment lost 4 bases and the J segment 5 bases; nucleotides outside the gene matches: 8. CDR3 nucleotide sequence: TGCGCCAGCAGCCAGACGACAGGGCTGGAGACCCAGTACTTC. Amino acid sequence: CASSQTTGLETQYF.

The rearrangement uses TRBV19 and TRBJ1-5, with TRBD1 matching 11 bases. After removal of 5 bases from V and 5 bases from J, the junction contained 8 bases not matched to a gene. CDR1 is LNHDA, CDR2 SQIVND, per germline (reference sequence). CDR3 size: 16 residues. The CDR3 protein is CASSPQGQGAYQPQHF. DNA for the CDR3: TGTGCCAGTAGTCCACAAGGACAGGGGGCATATCAGCCCCAGCATTTT.

The rearrangement links TRBV2 to TRBJ1-5; possible D gene TRBD1, 6 bases. V was pared by 8 bases and J by 6 bases, with 14 bases between. The germline gives CDR1 SNHLY, CDR2 FYNNEI. The CDR3 sequence is 13 residues long. This CDR3 reads CASRGQVVQPQHF. For the CDR3, the DNA is TGTGCCAGCCGGGGGCAGGTCGTTCAGCCCCAGCATTTT.

This clone was picked up one time. The V and J genes are TRBV7-9 and TRBJ2-7, with D possibly TRBD2 on 6 matching bases. V lost 2 bases to trimming and J lost 0 bases, with 11 bases between them. Germline V gives CDR1 SEHNR, CDR2 FQNEAQ (reference sequence). The CDR3 runs 15 residues. The DNA for the CDR3 is TGTGCCAGCAGCTTATCGCGGGGAAGCTCCTACGAGCAGTACTTC. Translating gives CASSLSRGSSYEQYF.

The chain carries TRBV19 and TRBJ1-1, with 7 bases matching TRBD1. Germline assignment: CDR1 LNHDA and CDR2 SQIVND (reference sequence). The ends lost 5 bases at V and 7 bases at J; junction bases unmatched: 4. The CDR3 runs to 12 residues. CDR3 DNA: TGTGCCAGTAGTGTGGGACAGAGTGAAGCTTTCTTT. The encoded protein is CASSVGQSEAFF.

This rearrangement joins TRBV30 to TRBJ1-1; D unresolved. The CDR3 length is 11 residues. Germline lookup yields CDR1 GTSNPN and CDR2 SVGIG (reference sequence). Deletions cut 5 bases from V and 2 bases from J, with 6 bases between. The CDR3, as DNA: TGTGCCTGGGGAAGAAACACTGAAGCTTTCTTT. Amino acids: CAWGRNTEAFF.

This chain connects TRBV5-1 to TRBJ1-1, with a tentative D call TRBD1 (6 bases). Per germline, CDR1 SGHRS and CDR2 YFSETQ. The CDR3 is 11 amino acids. Trimming stripped 5 bases from V and 5 bases from J, with 7 bases between. The CDR3: CASRRGTEAFF. The CDR3, as DNA: TGCGCCAGCAGAAGGGGGACTGAAGCTTTCTTT. The whole variable domain, remainder taken from reference TRBV5-1 and TRBJ1-1, is KAGVTQTPRYLIKTRGQQVTLSCSPISGHRSVSWYQQTPGQGLQFLFEYFSETQRNKGNFPGRFSGRQFSNSRSEMNVSTLELGDSALYLCASRRGTEAFFGQGTRLTVV.

The CDR3 protein is CASSLQGDTEAFF. CDR3 DNA: TGTGCCAGCAGCTTGCAGGGGGACACTGAAGCTTTCTTT. This chain links TRBV5-4 with TRBJ1-1; 7 bases map to TRBD1. The V segment lost 1 base and the J segment 3 bases; nucleotides outside the gene matches: 0. The germline V gene encodes CDR1 SGHNT and CDR2 YYREEE (reference sequence). The CDR3 contains 13 residues.

The V call is TRBV30, the J call TRBJ1-4, with a weak D call TRBD1 (5 bases). The CDR3 has 15 residues. Trimming left V 0 bases short and J 8 bases short, with 16 bases between. Germline assignment: CDR1 GTSNPN and CDR2 SVGIG (reference sequence). The CDR3, as DNA: TGTGCCTGGAGTGTACTTCAGGGACCGGGGGAAAAACTGTTTTTT. Translating it yields CAWSVLQGPGEKLFF.

The genes are TRBV5-1 and TRBJ1-5; 7 nucleotides line up with TRBD1. The CDR3 loop spans 14 amino acids. The J segment lost 6 bases and the V segment lost 0 bases, leaving 3 bases of the junction unmatched. Looked up from germline, CDR1 is SGHRS and CDR2 is YFSETQ. The CDR3: CASSLGTGGQPQHF. CDR3 in DNA: TGCGCCAGCAGCTTGGGGACAGGTGGTCAGCCCCAGCATTTT.